The clone carrying this TCR beta chain has only a few counts. Its antigen is unknown. The data originate from a study of blood T cells in healthy people across ages. Overall study results and limits: Both naive CD4+ cell counts and diversity were greater in long-lived donors than in aged donors. Underestimates were what the diversity estimates from one million T cells were considered to be.

Germline V CDR1 and CDR2: DFQATT, SNEGSKA (reference sequence). The CDR3 is made up of 13 amino acids. The V and J ends lost 5 bases and 1 base respectively, with 11 bases between them. A second PCR of 7 to 11 cycles used a sample-barcoded 5' primer and a J-beta primer mix. Every molecule of cDNA carried a tag from a template-switch adaptor with 12 random nucleotides. TCRdb analysed the 5' RACE reads with MiXCR anew, one entry per CDR3 protein. The sample lists hundreds of thousands of distinct CDR3 sequences; approximately 35% were seen once. The chain uses TRBV20-1 and TRBJ1-1; unclear D gene. This sequence originates from a man between 18 and 29 years old in good health. Material for sequencing was blood. The CDR3: CSAQKTGNTEAFF. CDR3 DNA sequence: TGCAGTGCTCAAAAGACGGGGAACACTGAAGCTTTCTTT.